The clone carrying this TCR beta chain was recorded only once. The source of the sample is a study of blood T cell repertoires in COVID-19. The repertoire was sequenced with immunoSEQ multiplex PCR; TCRdb's copy has only in-frame clones and lacks some. The data contain 200,000 to 250,000 clones, around 90% of them singletons. The CDR3 is 12 amino acids. The germline CDR1 and CDR2 sequences are SGHTS and YDEGEE. The V end lost 5 bases, the J end lost 13 bases, and 19 bases lay between the germline ends. The genes are TRBV5-8 and TRBJ2-7; D is possibly TRBD2 (5 bases). This TCR derives from a woman aged 30 to 39 who had been exposed to COVID-19. Sample: PBMCs or T cells enriched from blood (not recorded which). DNA of the CDR3: TGTGCCAGCAGTTTTTCGCTCGGGGATTTCTACTTC. This codes for CASSFSLGDFYF.